Included here is one TCR beta chain sequence, with context. The antigen remains unidentified. The germline V gene encodes CDR1 SQVTM and CDR2 ANQGSEA. J gave up 5 bases and V 3 bases, and 13 bases lay outside the gene matches. The CDR3 is made up of 17 amino acids. This entry is derived from a study of cytomegalovirus exposure and HLA in healthy donors. In the study overall: According to later analysis, the same platform produced the approximately 130 validation and under 750 first-cohort repertoires.

Sequenced by immunoSEQ multiplex PCR; TCRdb stores in-frame clones only, minus some. The sample carries 150,000 to 200,000 clones, over 85% recorded once. Overall study findings and caveats: The tendency of first-cohort TCR clusters to co-occur in the roughly 130 validation repertoires emerged from a later analysis. Some TCR beta chains (164 of them) were listed as cytomegalovirus-associated.

This clonotype was sampled from a man younger than 30 in good health and CMV-seropositive. This chain uses TRBV29-1 with TRBJ2-1, with 10 bases fitting TRBD2. The sequencing sample was made of PBMCs. CDR3: CSVDVGASGSRDNEQFF. DNA of the CDR3: TGCAGCGTTGATGTCGGGGCTAGCGGGAGTCGCGACAATGAGCAGTTCTTC.